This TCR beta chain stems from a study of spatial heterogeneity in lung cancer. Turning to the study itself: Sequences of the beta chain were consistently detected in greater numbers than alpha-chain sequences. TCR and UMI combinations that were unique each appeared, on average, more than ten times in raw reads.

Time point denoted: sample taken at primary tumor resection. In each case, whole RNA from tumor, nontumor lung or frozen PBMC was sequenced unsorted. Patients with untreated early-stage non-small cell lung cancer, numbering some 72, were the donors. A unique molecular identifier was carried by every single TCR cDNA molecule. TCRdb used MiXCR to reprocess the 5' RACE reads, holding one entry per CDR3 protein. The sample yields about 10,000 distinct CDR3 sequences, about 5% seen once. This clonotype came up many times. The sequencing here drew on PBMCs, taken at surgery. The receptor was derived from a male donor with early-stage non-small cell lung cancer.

The CDR3 spells CSALGTGGNEQFF. CDR3 coding DNA: TGCAGTGCCCTCGGGACAGGGGGTAATGAGCAGTTCTTC. The gene calls are TRBV20-1 and TRBJ2-1, with 11 positions matching TRBD1. This CDR3 is built from 13 residues. With V trimmed by 6 bases and J by 7 bases, 5 bases remained unmatched. The germline CDR1 and CDR2 sequences are DFQATT and SNEGSKA (reference sequence).